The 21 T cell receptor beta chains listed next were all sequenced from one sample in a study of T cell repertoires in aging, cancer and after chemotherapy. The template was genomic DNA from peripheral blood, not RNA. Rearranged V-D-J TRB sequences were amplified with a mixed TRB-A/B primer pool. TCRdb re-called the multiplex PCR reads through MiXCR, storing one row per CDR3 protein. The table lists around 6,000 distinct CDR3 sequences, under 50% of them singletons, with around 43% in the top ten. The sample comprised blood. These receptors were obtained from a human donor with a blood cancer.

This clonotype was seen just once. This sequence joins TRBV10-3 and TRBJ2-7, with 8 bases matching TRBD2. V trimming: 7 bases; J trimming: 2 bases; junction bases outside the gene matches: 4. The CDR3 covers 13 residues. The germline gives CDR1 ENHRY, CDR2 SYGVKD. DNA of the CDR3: TGTGCCATCATGGGAGCGGGAGCCTACGAGCAGTACTTC. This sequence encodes CAIMGAGAYEQYF.

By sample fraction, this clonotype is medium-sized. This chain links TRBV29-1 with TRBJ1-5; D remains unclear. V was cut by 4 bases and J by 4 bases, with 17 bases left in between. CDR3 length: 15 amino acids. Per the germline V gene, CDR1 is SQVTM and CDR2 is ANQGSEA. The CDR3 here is CSVADGLLGNQPQHF. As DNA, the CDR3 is TGCAGCGTTGCGGACGGCCTACTCGGGAATCAGCCCCAGCATTTT.

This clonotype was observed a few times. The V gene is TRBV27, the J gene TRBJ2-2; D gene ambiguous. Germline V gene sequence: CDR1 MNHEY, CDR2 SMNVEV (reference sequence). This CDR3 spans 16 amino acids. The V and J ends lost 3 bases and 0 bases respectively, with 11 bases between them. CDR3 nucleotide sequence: TGTGCCAGCAGTTTCATAGGGCAACCGAACACCGGGGAGCTGTTTTTT. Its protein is CASSFIGQPNTGELFF.

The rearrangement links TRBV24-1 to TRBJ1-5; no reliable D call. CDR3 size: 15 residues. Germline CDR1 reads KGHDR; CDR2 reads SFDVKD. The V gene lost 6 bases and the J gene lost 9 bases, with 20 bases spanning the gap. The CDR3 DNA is TGTGCCACCAGTTCCCGGAGCACAGCCCCCATGCCCCAGCATTTT. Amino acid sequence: CATSSRSTAPMPQHF.

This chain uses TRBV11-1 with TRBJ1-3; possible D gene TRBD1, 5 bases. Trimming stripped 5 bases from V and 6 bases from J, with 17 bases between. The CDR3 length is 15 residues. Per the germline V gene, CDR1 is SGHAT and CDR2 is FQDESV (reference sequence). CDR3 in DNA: TGTGCCAGCAGCCCACCCGGGGGACGCCTAAACACCATATATTTT. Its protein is CASSPPGGRLNTIYF. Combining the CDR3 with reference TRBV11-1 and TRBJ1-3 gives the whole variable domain EAEVAQSPRYKITEKSQAVAFWCDPISGHATLYWYRQILGQGPELLVQFQDESVVDDSQLPKDRFSAERLKGVDSTLKIQPAELGDSAMYLCASSPPGGRLNTIYFGEGSWLTVV.

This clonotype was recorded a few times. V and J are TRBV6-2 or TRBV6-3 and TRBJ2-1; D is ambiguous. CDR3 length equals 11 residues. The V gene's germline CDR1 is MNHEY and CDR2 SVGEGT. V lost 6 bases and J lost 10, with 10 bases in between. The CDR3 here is CASSGSKEQFF. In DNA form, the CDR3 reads TGTGCCAGCAGCGGGTCTAAGGAGCAGTTCTTC.

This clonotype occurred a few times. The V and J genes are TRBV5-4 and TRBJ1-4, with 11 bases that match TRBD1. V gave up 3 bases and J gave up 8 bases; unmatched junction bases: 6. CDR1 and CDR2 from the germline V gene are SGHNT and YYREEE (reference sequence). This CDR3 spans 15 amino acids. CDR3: CASSYRDRGKEKLFF. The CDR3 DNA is TGTGCCAGCAGCTACCGGGACAGGGGGAAGGAAAAACTGTTTTTT.

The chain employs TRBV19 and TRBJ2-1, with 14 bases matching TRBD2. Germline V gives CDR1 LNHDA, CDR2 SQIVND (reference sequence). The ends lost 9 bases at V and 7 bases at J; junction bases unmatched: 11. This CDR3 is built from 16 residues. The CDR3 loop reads CASSLTRLAGGNEQFF. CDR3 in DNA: TGTGCCAGCAGCTTGACGAGACTAGCGGGAGGGAATGAGCAGTTCTTC.

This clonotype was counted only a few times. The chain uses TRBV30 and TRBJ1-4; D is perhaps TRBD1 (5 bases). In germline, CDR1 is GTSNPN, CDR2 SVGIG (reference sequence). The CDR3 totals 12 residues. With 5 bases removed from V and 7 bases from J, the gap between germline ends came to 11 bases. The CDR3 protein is CAWGRDGEKLFF. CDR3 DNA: TGTGCCTGGGGACGGGACGGTGAAAAACTGTTTTTT.

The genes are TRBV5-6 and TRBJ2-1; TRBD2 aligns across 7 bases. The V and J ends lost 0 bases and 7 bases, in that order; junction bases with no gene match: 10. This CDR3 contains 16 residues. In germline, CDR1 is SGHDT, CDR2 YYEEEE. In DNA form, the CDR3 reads TGTGCCAGCAGCTTGGCCGGAGGGGCCGGGGGGAATGAGCAGTTCTTC. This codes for CASSLAGGAGGNEQFF.

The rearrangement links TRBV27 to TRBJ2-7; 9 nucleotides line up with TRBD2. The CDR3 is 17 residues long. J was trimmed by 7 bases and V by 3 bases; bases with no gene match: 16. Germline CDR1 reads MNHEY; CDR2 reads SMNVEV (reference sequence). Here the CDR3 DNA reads TGTGCCAGCAGTTTGCCCGGACTAGCGAACAACCCAGGTGAGCAGTACTTC. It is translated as CASSLPGLANNPGEQYF.

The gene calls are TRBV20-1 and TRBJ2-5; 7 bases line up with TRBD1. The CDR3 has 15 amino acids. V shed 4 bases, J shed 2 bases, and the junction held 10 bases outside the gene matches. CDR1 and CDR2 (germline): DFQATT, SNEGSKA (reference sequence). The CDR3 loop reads CSATTRTGLQETQYF. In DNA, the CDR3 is TGCAGTGCTACCACACGGACAGGCTTACAAGAGACCCAGTACTTC.

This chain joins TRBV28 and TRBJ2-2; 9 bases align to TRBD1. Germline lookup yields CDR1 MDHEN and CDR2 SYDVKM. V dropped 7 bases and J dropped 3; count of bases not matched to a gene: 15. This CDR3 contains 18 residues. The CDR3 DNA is TGTGCCAGCAACGTCCCGGGACAGGGTTCGAGGGACACCGGGGAGCTGTTTTTT. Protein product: CASNVPGQGSRDTGELFF.

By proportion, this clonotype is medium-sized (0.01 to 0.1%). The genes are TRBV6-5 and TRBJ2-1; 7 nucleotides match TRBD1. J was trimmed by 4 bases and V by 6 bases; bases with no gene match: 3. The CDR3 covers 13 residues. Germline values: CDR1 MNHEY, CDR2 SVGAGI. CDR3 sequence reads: CASSRDSYNEQFF. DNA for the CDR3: TGTGCCAGCAGCCGGGACAGTTACAATGAGCAGTTCTTC.

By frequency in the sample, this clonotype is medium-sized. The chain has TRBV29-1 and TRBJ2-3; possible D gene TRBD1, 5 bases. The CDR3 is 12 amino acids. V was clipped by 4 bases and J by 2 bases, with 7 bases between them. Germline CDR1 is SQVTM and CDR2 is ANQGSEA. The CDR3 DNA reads TGCAGCGTTGGGGGCTACACAGATACGCAGTATTTT. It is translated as CSVGGYTDTQYF.

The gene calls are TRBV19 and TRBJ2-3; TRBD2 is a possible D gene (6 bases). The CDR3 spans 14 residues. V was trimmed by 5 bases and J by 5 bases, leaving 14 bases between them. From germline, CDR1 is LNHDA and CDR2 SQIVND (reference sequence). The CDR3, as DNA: TGTGCCAGTAGTCCGCCGGGGAGGAGAGATACGCAGTATTTT. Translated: CASSPPGRRDTQYF.

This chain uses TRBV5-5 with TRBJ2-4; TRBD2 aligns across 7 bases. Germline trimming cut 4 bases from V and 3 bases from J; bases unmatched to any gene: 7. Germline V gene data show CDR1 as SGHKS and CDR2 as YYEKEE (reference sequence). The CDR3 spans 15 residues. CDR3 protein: CASSTGGTGKNIQYF. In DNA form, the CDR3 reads TGTGCCAGCAGCACCGGGGGGACTGGCAAAAACATTCAGTACTTC.

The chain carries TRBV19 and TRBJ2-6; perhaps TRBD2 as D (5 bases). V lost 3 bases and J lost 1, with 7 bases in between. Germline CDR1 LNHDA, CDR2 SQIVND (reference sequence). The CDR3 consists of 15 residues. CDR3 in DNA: TGTGCCAGTAGTATCTGGAGGTCTGGGGCCAACGTCCTGACTTTC. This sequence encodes CASSIWRSGANVLTF. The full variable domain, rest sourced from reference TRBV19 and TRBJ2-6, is DGGITQSPKYLFRKEGQNVTLSCEQNLNHDAMYWYRQDPGQGLRLIYYSQIVNDFQKGDIAEGYSVSREKKESFPLTVTSAQKNPTAFYLCASSIWRSGANVLTFGAGSRLTVL.

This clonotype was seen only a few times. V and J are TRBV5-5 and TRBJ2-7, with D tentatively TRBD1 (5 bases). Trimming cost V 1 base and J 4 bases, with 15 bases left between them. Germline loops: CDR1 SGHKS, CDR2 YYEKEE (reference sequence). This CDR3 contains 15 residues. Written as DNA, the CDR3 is TGTGCCAGCAGCTTGTTCTGGGGCTCCTCTTACGAGCAGTACTTC. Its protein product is CASSLFWGSSYEQYF.

The CDR3 region is CASSLGRANVLTF. CDR3 in DNA: TGTGCCAGCAGTTTGGGGAGGGCCAACGTCCTGACTTTC. The rearrangement joins TRBV27 to TRBJ2-6, with D unclear. With 3 bases removed from V and 5 bases from J, the gap between germline ends came to 5 bases. Germline values: CDR1 MNHEY, CDR2 SMNVEV (reference sequence). This CDR3 has 13 amino acids.

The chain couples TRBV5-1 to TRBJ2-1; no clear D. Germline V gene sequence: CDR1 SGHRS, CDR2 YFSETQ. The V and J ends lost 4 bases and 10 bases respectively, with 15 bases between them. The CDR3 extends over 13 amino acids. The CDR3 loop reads CASSPVRPLEQFF. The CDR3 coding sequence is TGCGCCAGCAGCCCGGTACGGCCTTTGGAGCAGTTCTTC.